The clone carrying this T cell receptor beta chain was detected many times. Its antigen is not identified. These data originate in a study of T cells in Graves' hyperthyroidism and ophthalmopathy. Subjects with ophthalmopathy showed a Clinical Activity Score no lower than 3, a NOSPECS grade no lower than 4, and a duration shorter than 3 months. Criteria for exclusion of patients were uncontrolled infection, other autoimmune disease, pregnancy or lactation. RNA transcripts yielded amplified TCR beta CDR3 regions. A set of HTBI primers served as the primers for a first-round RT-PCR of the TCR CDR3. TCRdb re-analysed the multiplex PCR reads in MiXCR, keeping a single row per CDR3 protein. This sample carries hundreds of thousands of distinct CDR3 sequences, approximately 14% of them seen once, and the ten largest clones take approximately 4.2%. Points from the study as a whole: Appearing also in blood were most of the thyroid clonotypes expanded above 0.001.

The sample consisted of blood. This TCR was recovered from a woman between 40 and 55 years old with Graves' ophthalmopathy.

CDR3 region: CASSHLMGPGDSKETQYF. CDR3 coding DNA: TGTGCCAGCAGCCATCTTATGGGCCCGGGGGACAGCAAAGAGACCCAGTACTTC. The V call is TRBV11-1, the J call TRBJ2-5; maybe TRBD1 (7 bases). V lost 5 bases and J lost 3, with 25 bases in between. Germline lookup yields CDR1 SGHAT and CDR2 FQDESV (reference sequence). This CDR3 has 18 residues.